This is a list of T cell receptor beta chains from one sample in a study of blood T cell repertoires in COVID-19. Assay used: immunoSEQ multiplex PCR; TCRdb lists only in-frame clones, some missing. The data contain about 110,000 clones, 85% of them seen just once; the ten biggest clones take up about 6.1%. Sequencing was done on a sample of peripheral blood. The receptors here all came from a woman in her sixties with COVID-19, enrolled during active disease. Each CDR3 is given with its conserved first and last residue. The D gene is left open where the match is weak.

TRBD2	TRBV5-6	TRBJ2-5	TGTGCCAGCAGCTTGCGTTCAGGCGGGGGGGAGACCCAGTACTTC	CASSLRSGGGETQYF
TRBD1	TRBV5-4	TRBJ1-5	TGTGCCAGCAGCTTCGGAGACGAAGGGACAGGGGCGCGACAGCCCCAGCATTTT	CASSFGDEGTGARQPQHF
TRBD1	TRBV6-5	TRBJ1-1	TGTGCCAGCAGTTTACCGGGACAGGGTCGAGCTTTCTTT	CASSLPGQGRAFF
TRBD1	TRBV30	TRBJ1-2	TGTGCCTGGTCGACAGGGTATGGCTACACCTTC	CAWSTGYGYTF
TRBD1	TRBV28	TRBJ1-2	TGTGCCAGCAGTTTATATAGGGGGCCCAACTATGGCTACACCTTC	CASSLYRGPNYGYTF
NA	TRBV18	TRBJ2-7	TGTGCCAGCTCCAAGGACAGCCTGAGCTACGAGCAGTACTTC	CASSKDSLSYEQYF
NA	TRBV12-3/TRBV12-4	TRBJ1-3	TGTGCCAGCGGACAAACAGGGAGCAACACCATATATTTT	CASGQTGSNTIYF
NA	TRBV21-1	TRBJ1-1	TGTGCCAGCAGCAAGGACAGGGGCCAAGCTTTCTTT	CASSKDRGQAFF
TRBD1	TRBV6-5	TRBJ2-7	TGTGCCAGCAGTTCTAAGGGGGCGCGGACCTACGAGCAGTACTTC	CASSSKGARTYEQYF
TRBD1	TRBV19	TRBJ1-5	TGTGCCAGTTCCTCTTTACGACAGGGAACAACCTATAGCAATCAGCCCCAGCATTTT	CASSSLRQGTTYSNQPQHF
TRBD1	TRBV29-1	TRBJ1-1	TGCAGCGAATCGGGACAGGGCTGGGACACTGAAGCTTTCTTT	CSESGQGWDTEAFF
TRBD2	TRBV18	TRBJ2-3	TGTGCCAGCCACGAACTAGCGGGGACAGATACGCAGTATTTT	CASHELAGTDTQYF
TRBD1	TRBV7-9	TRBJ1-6	TGTGCCAGCAGCTTGGGCCTGGGACAGGGGAATTCACCCCTCCACTTT	CASSLGLGQGNSPLHF
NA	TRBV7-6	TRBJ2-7	TGTGCCAGCAGCTTTTTCCGGGACACTACCTACGAGCAGTACTTC	CASSFFRDTTYEQYF
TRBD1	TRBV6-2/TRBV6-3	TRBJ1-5	TGTGCCAGCGGCCACAGGGGACATCAGCCCCAGCATTTT	CASGHRGHQPQHF
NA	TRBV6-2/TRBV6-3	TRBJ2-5	TGTGCCAGCAGTTACTCAGGGAGAGAGACCCAGTACTTC	CASSYSGRETQYF
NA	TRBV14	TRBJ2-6	TGTGCCAGCAGCCAACTGAGATCTTCTGGGGCCAACGTCCTGACTTTC	CASSQLRSSGANVLTF